This TCR beta chain is drawn from a study of T cells in localized non-small cell lung cancer. Data came from immunoSEQ multiplex PCR; TCRdb stores just in-frame clones and leaves some out. The sample lists tens of thousands of clones, 88% seen once, with over 10% in the top ten. This specimen consisted of peripheral blood, obtained before any cancer treatment. The receptor's source is a female donor over 55 with stage III squamous cell lung carcinoma.

CDR3: CASSSVGRGPYEQYF. In DNA form, the CDR3 reads TGTGCCAGCAGTTCGGTCGGCAGGGGGCCATACGAGCAGTACTTC. The chain joins TRBV6-5 to TRBJ2-7; 8 bases agree with TRBD1. The CDR3 length is 15 residues. CDR1 MNHEY and CDR2 SVGAGI come from the germline V gene. Trimming at V came to 4 bases and at J to 4 bases, leaving 9 bases not matched to a gene.